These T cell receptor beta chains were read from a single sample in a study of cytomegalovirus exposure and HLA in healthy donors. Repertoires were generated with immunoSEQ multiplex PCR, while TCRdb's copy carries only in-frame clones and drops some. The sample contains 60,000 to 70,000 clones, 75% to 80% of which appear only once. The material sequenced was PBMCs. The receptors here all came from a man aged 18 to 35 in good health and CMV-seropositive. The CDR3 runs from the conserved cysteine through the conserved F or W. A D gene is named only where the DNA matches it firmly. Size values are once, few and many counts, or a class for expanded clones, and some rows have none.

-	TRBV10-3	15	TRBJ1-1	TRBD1	CAIRDPGQGATEAFF	TGTGCCATCAGGGATCCGGGACAGGGGGCGACTGAAGCTTTCTTT
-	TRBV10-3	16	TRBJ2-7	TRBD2	CAIRYGTSGSSYEQYF	TGTGCCATAAGATACGGGACTAGCGGGAGCTCCTACGAGCAGTACTTC
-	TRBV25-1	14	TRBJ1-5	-	CASSYGQSGKPQHF	TGTGCCAGCAGTTACGGACAGTCTGGAAAGCCCCAGCATTTT
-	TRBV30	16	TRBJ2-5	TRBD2	CAWSGLGAGVRETQYF	TGTGCCTGGAGTGGGTTGGGAGCGGGAGTTCGGGAGACCCAGTACTTC
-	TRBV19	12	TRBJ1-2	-	CASSMGGFGYTF	TGTGCCAGTAGTATGGGGGGATTTGGCTACACCTTC
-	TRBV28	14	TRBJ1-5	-	CASRMTGSNQPQHF	TGTGCCAGCAGAATGACAGGAAGCAATCAGCCCCAGCATTTT
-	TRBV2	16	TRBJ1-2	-	CASSPHQAGVVYGYTF	TGTGCCAGCAGTCCCCATCAGGCAGGGGTTGTCTATGGCTACACCTTC
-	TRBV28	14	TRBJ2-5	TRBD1	CASSLGQLQETQYF	TGTGCCAGCAGTTTGGGACAGCTCCAAGAGACCCAGTACTTC
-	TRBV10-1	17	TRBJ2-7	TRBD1	CASSESKFRGQTYEQYF	TGCGCCAGCAGTGAGTCGAAATTCAGGGGACAGACCTACGAGCAGTACTTC
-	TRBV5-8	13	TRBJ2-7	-	CASSRYPRGEQYF	TGTGCCAGCAGCCGTTACCCTCGGGGTGAGCAGTACTTC
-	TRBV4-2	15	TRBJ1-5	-	CASSQGGYSNQPQHF	TGTGCCAGCAGCCAAGGAGGGTATAGCAATCAGCCCCAGCATTTT
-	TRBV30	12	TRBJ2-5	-	CAWHPGGETQYF	TGTGCCTGGCATCCCGGCGGAGAGACCCAGTACTTC
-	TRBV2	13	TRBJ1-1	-	CASSDSGNTEAFF	TGTGCCAGCAGTGATTCAGGGAACACTGAAGCTTTCTTT
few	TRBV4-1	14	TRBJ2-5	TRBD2	CASSFGRGQETQYF	TGCGCCAGCAGCTTCGGGAGGGGGCAAGAGACCCAGTACTTC
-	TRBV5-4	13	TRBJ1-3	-	CASSFGYGNTIYF	TGTGCCAGCAGCTTCGGTTATGGAAACACCATATATTTT
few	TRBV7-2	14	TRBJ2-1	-	CASSLGGRGNEQFF	TGTGCCAGCAGCTTAGGAGGCCGGGGAAATGAGCAGTTCTTC
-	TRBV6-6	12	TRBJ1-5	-	CASKLDKTPQHF	TGTGCCAGCAAGCTGGACAAAACGCCCCAGCATTTT
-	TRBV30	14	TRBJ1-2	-	CAWRDGRANYGYTF	TGTGCCTGGAGGGACGGCAGGGCGAACTATGGCTACACCTTC
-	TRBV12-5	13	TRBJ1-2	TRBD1	CASGTQGGYGYTF	TGTGCTAGTGGTACACAGGGGGGCTATGGCTACACCTTC
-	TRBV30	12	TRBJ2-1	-	CAWSQTWNEQFF	TGTGCCTGGAGTCAAACTTGGAATGAGCAGTTCTTC
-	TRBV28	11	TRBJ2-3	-	CASSYGDTQYF	TGTGCCAGCAGTTACGGAGATACGCAGTATTTT
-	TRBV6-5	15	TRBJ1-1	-	CASSYTADSNTEAFF	TGTGCCAGCAGTTACACGGCAGACTCGAACACTGAAGCTTTCTTT
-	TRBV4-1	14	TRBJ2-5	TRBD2	CASSQEGEGETQYF	TGCGCCAGCAGCCAAGAAGGGGAGGGCGAGACCCAGTACTTC
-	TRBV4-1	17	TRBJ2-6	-	CASSQAGRDSGANVLTF	TGCGCCAGCAGCCAGGCAGGCAGAGACTCTGGGGCCAACGTCCTGACTTTC
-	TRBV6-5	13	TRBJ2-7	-	CASSFQGSVEQYF	TGTGCCAGCAGTTTCCAGGGTTCGGTCGAGCAGTACTTC
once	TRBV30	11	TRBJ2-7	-	CAWSVSYEQYF	TGTGCCTGGAGTGTTTCTTACGAGCAGTACTTC
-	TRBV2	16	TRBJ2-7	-	CASSDRQRFTSYEQYF	TGTGCCAGCAGTGATAGGCAGAGGTTCACCTCCTACGAGCAGTACTTC
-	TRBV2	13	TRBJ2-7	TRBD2	CASSQLAGGEQYF	TGTGCCAGCAGTCAACTCGCGGGAGGGGAGCAGTACTTC
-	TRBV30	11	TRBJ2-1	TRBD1	CARDRGGEQFF	TGTGCCCGTGACAGGGGTGGTGAGCAGTTCTTC
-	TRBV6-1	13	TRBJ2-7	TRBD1	CASSSTGVSEQYF	TGTGCCAGCAGTTCAACAGGGGTCTCCGAGCAGTACTTC
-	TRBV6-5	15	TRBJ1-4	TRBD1	CASSPGTGGAEKLFF	TGTGCCAGCAGTCCGGGGACAGGGGGCGCGGAAAAACTGTTTTTT
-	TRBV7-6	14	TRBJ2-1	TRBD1	CASSLGQGIDEQFF	TGTGCCAGCAGCTTAGGACAGGGCATTGATGAGCAGTTCTTC
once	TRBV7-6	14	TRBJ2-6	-	CASSSRAGANVLTF	TGTGCCAGCAGCTCCAGGGCTGGGGCCAACGTCCTGACTTTC
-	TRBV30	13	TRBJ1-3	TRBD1	CACDRGRGNTIYF	TGTGCCTGCGACAGGGGGCGCGGAAACACCATATATTTT
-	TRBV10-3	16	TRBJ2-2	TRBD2	CAISVTSGTNTGELFF	TGTGCCATCAGTGTTACTAGCGGGACGAACACCGGGGAGCTGTTTTTT
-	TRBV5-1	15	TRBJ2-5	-	CASSLEAQVQETQYF	TGCGCCAGCAGCTTGGAAGCCCAGGTTCAAGAGACCCAGTACTTC
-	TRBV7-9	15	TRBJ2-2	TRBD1	CASSLNRGDTGELFF	TGTGCCAGCAGCTTAAACAGGGGGGACACCGGGGAGCTGTTTTTT
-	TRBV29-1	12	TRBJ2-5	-	CSVGRVEETQYF	TGCAGCGTTGGCCGAGTCGAAGAGACCCAGTACTTC
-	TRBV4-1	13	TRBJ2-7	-	CASSDTDSYEQYF	TGCGCCAGCAGCGACACGGACTCCTACGAGCAGTACTTC
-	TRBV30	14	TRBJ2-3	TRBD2	CAWRTAGGSDTQYF	TGTGCCTGGAGGACCGCGGGGGGATCAGATACGCAGTATTTT
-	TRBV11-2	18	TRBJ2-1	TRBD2	CASSLTLAGATSYNEQFF	TGTGCCAGCAGCTTAACTCTAGCGGGGGCTACCTCCTACAATGAGCAGTTCTTC
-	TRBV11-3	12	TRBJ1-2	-	CASSLDGFGYTF	TGTGCCAGCAGCTTAGACGGGTTTGGCTACACCTTC
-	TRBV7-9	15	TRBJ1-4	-	CASSSLGRSNEKLFF	TGTGCCAGCAGCTCACTCGGGAGGTCTAATGAAAAACTGTTTTTT
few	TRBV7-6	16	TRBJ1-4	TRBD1	CASSLSRQGSNEKLFF	TGTGCCAGCAGCTTGTCCAGACAGGGGTCTAATGAAAAACTGTTTTTT
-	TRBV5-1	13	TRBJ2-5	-	CASSPTGQETQYF	TGCGCCAGCAGCCCAACAGGGCAAGAGACCCAGTACTTC
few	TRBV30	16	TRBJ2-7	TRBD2	CAWSAEWLAGGDEQYF	TGTGCCTGGAGCGCGGAGTGGCTAGCGGGAGGGGACGAGCAGTACTTC
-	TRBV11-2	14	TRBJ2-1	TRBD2	CASSLEGTSNEQFF	TGTGCCAGCAGCTTAGAGGGGACTAGCAATGAGCAGTTCTTC
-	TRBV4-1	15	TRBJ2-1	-	CASSHLWGLGIHGFF	-